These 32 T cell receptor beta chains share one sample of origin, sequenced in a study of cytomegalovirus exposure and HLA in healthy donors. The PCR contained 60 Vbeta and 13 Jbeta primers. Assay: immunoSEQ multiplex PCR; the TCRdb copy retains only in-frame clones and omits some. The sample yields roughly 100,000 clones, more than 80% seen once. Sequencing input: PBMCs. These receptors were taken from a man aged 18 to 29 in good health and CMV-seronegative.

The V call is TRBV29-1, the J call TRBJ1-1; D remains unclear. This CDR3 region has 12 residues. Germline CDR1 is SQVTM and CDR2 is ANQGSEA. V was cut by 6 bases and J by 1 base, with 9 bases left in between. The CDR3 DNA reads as TGCAGCGTCCGTGATAGGAACACTGAAGCTTTCTTT. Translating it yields CSVRDRNTEAFF.

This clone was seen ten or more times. CDR3 protein: CASSEPVDRIYGYTF. Written as DNA, the CDR3 is TGTGCCAGCAGTGAACCGGTGGACAGGATCTATGGCTACACCTTC. This chain connects TRBV6-1 to TRBJ1-2, with 7 bases identical to TRBD1. Germline CDR1 is MNHNS and CDR2 is SASEGT. The CDR3 consists of 15 residues. The V gene end was trimmed by 2 bases and the J gene end by 4 bases; junction bases not matched to a gene: 7.

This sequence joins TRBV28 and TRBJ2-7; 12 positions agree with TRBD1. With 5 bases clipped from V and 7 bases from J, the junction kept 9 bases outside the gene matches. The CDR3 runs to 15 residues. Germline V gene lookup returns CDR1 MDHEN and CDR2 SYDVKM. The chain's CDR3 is CASSPLGQGAGEQYF. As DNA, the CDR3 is TGTGCCAGCAGTCCCTTGGGACAGGGGGCGGGGGAGCAGTACTTC.

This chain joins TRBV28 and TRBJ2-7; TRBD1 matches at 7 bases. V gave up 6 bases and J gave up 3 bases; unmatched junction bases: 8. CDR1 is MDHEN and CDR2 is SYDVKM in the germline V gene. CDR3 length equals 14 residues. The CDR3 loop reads CASRAPGTDYEQYF. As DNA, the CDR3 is TGTGCCAGCAGAGCTCCGGGGACAGACTACGAGCAGTACTTC.

This chain's CDR3 is CASSVDSGRGREQYF. CDR3 bases: TGTGCCAGCAGCGTAGACAGCGGCAGGGGTCGCGAGCAGTACTTC. The chain employs TRBV9 and TRBJ2-7; D may be TRBD1 (6 bases). V was pared by 0 bases and J by 6 bases, with 16 bases between. CDR1 SGDLS and CDR2 YYNGEE come from the germline V gene. There are 15 residues in the CDR3.

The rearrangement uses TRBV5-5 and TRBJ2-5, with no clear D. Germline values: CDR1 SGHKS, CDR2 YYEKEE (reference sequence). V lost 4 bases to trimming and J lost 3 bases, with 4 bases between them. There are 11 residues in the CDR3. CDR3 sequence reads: CASSLEETQYF. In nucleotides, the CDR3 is TGTGCCAGCAGCCTCGAAGAGACCCAGTACTTC.

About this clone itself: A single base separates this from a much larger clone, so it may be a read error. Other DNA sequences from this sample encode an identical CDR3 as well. The CDR3 nucleotides read TGTGCCAGTACCCCTGGGGGGATTCAGCCCCAGCACTTT. This sequence encodes CASTPGGIQPQHF. The gene calls are TRBV19 and TRBJ1-5; a weak D match, TRBD1 (5 bases). This CDR3 contains 13 residues. The germline gives CDR1 LNHDA, CDR2 SQIVND (reference sequence). Complete variable domain (other parts from reference TRBV19 and TRBJ1-5): DGGITQSPKYLFRKEGQNVTLSCEQNLNHDAMYWYRQDPGQGLRLIYYSQIVNDFQKGDIAEGYSVSREKKESFPLTVTSAQKNPTAFYLCASTPGGIQPQHFGDGTRLSIL.

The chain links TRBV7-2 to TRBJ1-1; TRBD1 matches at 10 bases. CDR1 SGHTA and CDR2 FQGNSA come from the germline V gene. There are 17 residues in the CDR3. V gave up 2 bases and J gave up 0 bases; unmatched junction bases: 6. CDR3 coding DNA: TGTGCCAGCAGCTTATATGGGGACAGGGGTTTGAACACTGAAGCTTTCTTT. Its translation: CASSLYGDRGLNTEAFF.

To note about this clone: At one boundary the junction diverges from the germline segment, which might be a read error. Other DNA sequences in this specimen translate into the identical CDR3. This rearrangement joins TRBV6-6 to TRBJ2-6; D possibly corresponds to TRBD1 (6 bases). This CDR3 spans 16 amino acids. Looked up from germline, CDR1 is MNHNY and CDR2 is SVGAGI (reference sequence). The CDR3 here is CASSYWSGAGANVLTF. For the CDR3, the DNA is TGTGCCAGCAGTTACTGGTCAGGGGCTGGGGCCAACGTCCTGACTTTT.

This chain's CDR3 is CASSPPRDRYNEQFF. In DNA, the CDR3 is TGTGCCAGCAGCCCCCCACGGGACAGGTACAATGAGCAGTTCTTC. The chain joins TRBV27 to TRBJ2-1; 8 bases are a match to TRBD1. The CDR3 extends over 15 amino acids. CDR1 and CDR2 from the germline V gene are MNHEY and SMNVEV (reference sequence). With V trimmed by 6 bases and J by 4 bases, 8 bases remained unmatched.

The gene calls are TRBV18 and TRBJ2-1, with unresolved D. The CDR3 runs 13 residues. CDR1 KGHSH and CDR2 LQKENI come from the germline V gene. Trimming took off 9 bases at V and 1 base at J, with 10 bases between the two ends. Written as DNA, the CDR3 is TGTGCCAGTTCGCTAGAGTCCTACAATGAGCAGTTCTTC. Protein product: CASSLESYNEQFF.

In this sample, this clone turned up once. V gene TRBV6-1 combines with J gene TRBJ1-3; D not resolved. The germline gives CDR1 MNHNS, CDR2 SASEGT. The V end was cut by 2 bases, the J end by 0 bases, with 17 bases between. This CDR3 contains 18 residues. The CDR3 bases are TGTGCCAGCAGTGAACCGGACTCACGGACTTTCTCTGGAAACACCATATATTTT. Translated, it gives CASSEPDSRTFSGNTIYF.

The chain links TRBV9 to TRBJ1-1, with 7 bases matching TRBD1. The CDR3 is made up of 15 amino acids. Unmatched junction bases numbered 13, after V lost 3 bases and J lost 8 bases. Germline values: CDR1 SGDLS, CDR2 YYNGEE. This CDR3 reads CASSGTGSNAAEAFF. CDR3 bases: TGTGCCAGCAGCGGGACAGGTTCTAATGCAGCGGAAGCTTTCTTT.

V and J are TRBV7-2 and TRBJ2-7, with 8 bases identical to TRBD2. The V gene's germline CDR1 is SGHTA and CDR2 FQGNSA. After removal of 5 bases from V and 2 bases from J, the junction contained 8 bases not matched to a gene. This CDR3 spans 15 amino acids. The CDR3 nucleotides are TGTGCCAGCAGCCCGAGGGGTAGCGGGGCCTACGAGCAGTACTTC. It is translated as CASSPRGSGAYEQYF.

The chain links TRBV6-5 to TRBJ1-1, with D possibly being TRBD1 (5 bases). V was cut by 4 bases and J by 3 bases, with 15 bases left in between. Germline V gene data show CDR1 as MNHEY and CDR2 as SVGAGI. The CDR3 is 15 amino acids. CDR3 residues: CASSSDSPTHTEAFF. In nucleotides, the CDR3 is TGTGCCAGCAGTTCCGACAGTCCGACTCACACTGAAGCTTTCTTT.

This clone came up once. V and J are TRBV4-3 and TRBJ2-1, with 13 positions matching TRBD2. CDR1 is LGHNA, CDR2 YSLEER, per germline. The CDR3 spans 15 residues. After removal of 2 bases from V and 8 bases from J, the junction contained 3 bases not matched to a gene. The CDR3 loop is CASSQTSGRADEQFF. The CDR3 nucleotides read TGCGCCAGCAGCCAAACTAGCGGGAGGGCCGATGAGCAGTTCTTC.

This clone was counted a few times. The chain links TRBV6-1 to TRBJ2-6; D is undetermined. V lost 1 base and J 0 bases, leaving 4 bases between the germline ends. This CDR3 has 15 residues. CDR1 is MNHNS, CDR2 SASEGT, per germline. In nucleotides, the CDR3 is TGTGCCAGCAGTGAAGGCGACTCTGGGGCCAACGTCCTGACTTTC. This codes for CASSEGDSGANVLTF.

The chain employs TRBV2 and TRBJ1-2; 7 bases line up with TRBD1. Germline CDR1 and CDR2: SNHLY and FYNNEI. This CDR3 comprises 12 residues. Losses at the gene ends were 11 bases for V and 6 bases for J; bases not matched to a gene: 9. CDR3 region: CAGYSGTDGYTF. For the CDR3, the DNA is TGTGCCGGATACTCCGGGACAGATGGCTACACCTTC.

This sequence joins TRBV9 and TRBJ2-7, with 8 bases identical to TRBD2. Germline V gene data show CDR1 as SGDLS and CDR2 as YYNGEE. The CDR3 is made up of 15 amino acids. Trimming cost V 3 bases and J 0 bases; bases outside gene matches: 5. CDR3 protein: CASSAGLGSSYEQYF. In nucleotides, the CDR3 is TGTGCCAGCAGCGCGGGACTAGGGTCCTCCTACGAGCAGTACTTC.

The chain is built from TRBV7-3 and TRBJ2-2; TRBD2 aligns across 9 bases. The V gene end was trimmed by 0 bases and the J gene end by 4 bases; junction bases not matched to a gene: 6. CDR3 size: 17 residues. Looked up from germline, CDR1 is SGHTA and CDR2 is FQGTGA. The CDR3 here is CASSLTGGRDSTGELFF. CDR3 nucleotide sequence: TGTGCCAGCAGCTTAACGGGCGGGAGGGACAGCACCGGGGAGCTGTTTTTT.

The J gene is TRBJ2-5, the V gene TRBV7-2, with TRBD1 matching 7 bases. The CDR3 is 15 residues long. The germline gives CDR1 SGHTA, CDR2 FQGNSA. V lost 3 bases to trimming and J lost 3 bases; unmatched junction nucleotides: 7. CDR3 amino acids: CASSFIRGPEETQYF. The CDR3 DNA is TGTGCCAGCAGCTTTATAAGGGGGCCAGAAGAGACCCAGTACTTC.

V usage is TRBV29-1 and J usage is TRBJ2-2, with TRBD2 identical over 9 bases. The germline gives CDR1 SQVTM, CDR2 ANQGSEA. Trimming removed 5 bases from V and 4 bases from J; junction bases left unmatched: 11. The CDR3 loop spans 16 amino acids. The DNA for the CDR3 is TGCAGCGTTCGGACGGGGACTAGCCTTGGCACCGGGGAGCTGTTTTTT. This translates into CSVRTGTSLGTGELFF.

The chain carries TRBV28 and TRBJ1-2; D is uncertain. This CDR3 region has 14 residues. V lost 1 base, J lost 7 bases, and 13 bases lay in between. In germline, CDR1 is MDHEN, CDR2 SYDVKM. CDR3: CASSLSPGVGGYTF. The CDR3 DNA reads TGTGCCAGCAGTTTATCACCCGGGGTGGGTGGCTACACCTTC.

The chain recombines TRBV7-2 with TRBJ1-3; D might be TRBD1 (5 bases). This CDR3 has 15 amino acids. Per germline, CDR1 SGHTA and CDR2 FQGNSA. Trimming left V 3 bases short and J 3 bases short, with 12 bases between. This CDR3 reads CASSLAGTDGNTIYF. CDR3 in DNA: TGTGCCAGCAGCTTGGCCGGGACTGATGGAAACACCATATATTTT.

In DNA form, the CDR3 reads TGTGCCAGCAGTTTTTACGAGGGGGCTAAAGATACGCAGTATTTT. Protein: CASSFYEGAKDTQYF. This chain links TRBV6-5 with TRBJ2-3; 7 positions match TRBD1. Per the germline V gene, CDR1 is MNHEY and CDR2 is SVGAGI. V lost 4 bases, J lost 5 bases, and 9 bases stayed unmatched. This CDR3 region has 15 residues.

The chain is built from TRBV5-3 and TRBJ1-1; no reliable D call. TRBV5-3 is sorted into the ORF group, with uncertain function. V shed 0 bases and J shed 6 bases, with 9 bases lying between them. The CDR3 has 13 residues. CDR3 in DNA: TGTGCCAGAAGCTTGGGAGGGTGGGCTGAAGCTTTCTTT. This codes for CARSLGGWAEAFF.

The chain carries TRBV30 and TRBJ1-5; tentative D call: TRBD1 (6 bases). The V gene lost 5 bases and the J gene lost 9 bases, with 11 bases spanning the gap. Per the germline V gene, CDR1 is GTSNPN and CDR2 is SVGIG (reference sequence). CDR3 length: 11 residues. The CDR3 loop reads CAWGGAGPQHF. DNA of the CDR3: TGTGCCTGGGGGGGCGCAGGGCCCCAGCATTTT. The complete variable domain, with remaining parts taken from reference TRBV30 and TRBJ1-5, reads SQTIHQWPATLVQPVGSPLSLECTVEGTSNPNLYWYRQAAGRGLQLLFYSVGIGQISSEVPQNLSASRPQDRQFILSSKKLLLSDSGFYLCAWGGAGPQHFGDGTRLSIL.

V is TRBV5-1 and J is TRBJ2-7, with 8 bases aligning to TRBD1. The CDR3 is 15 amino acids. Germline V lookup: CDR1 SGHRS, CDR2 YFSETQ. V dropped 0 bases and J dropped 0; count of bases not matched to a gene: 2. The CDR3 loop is CASSLGQGLSYEQYF. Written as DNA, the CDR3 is TGCGCCAGCAGCTTGGGACAGGGGCTCTCCTACGAGCAGTACTTC.

CDR3 DNA: TGTGCCAGCAGCCGACAGGGTGGAGGAAACACCATATATTTT. Its protein product is CASSRQGGGNTIYF. The V call is TRBV4-2, the J call TRBJ1-3, with 7 bases fitting TRBD1. J was trimmed by 4 bases and V by 4 bases; bases with no gene match: 4. The CDR3 runs 14 residues. Germline V gene data show CDR1 as LGHNA and CDR2 as YNFKEQ.

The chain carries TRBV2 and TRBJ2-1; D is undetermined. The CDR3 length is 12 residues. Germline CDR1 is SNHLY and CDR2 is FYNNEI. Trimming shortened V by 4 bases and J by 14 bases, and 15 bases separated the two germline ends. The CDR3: CASSVLGNREFF. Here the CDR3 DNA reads TGTGCCAGCAGTGTATTAGGAAATCGGGAGTTCTTC.

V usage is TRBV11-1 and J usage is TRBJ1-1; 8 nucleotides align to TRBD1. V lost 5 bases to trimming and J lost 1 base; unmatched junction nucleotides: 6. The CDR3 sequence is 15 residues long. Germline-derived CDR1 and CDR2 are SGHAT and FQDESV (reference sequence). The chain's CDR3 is CASSLSDRGNTEAFF. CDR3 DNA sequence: TGTGCCAGCAGCCTATCCGACAGGGGGAACACTGAAGCTTTCTTT.

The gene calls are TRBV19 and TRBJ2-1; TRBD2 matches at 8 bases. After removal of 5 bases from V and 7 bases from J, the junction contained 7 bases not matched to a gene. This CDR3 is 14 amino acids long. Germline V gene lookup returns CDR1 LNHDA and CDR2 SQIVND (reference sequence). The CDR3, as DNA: TGTGCCAGTAGTGCCGGGACGGGGGGGAATGAGCAGTTCTTC. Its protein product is CASSAGTGGNEQFF. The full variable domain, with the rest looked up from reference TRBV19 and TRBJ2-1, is DGGITQSPKYLFRKEGQNVTLSCEQNLNHDAMYWYRQDPGQGLRLIYYSQIVNDFQKGDIAEGYSVSREKKESFPLTVTSAQKNPTAFYLCASSAGTGGNEQFFGPGTRLTVL.